This T cell receptor (beta chain) was captured in a study of T-cell memory formation after mild COVID-19 (dated by TCRdb to the early 2020s). At the level of the whole study: TCR sequence clusters from the two donors were found to be largely donor specific. Longitudinal TCRalpha and TCRbeta repertoire sequencing tracked T-cell clones expanding and contracting after mild COVID-19 in a couple of donors. The cohort was made up of two young adult volunteers, one female and one male, who were previously healthy. The research as a whole found: Only a couple of mild cases were covered in the study, and larger cohorts including severe cases with pre-infection samples were considered necessary. Clones contracting from day 15 to 85 had balanced CD4/CD8 phenotypes, while a second wave expanding from day 15 to 37 was biased towards CD4+. The second-wave clones that peaked on day 37 were not confirmed to be SARS-CoV-2 specific. Contracting CD4+ clones appeared mostly in the CM and EM memory subsets, whereas CD8+ clones were enriched in EMRA. Some responding clones were detected in pre-infection memory, suggesting pre-existing cross-reactive memory T cells joined the SARS-CoV-2 response.

These reads were obtained on an Illumina NovaSeq 6000. cDNA libraries for TCRalpha and TCRbeta were prepared by 5'RACE using constant-segment primers, with sample barcodes and unique molecular identifiers added. RNA was extracted from every sample with Trizol reagent. Amplification of the libraries took two PCR steps, and the second step added a second sample barcode plus Illumina TruSeq adapters. The libraries were sequenced on an Illumina NovaSeq using 2 x 150 bp paired-end reads. In the paper's pipeline: Reads were demultiplexed and collapsed into UMI-guided consensus sequences with migec v1.2.7. Using mixcr v2.1.11, UMI consensuses were aligned to TRA and TRB V and J templates and then assembled into clonotypes. A clonotype was counted as expanded or contracted only if both edgeR and NoisET called the change significant, with noise models trained on biological replicates. For edgeR calls, the thresholds were a false discovery rate-adjusted p below 0.01 and a log2 fold-change of 1. As an exploratory analysis of dynamics, max-normalized trajectories of the 1000 most abundant clonotypes were examined by PCA with hierarchical clustering. The CD4 or CD8 phenotype of responding clones was assigned using the separately sequenced CD4+ and CD8+ repertoires. TCRdb took the public reads, trimmed them with fastp at Q25, ran MiXCR for clone calling and kept in-frame beta chains. When rows share a CDR3 protein, they turn into one entry using the most common DNA and genes. The V and J calls were not made by the authors but by TCRdb's processing. The table for this sample lists about 250,000 distinct CDR3 sequences; roughly 15% of them were counted only once. The biggest ten clones account for under 2.5% of the sample.

Ficoll-Paque density gradient centrifugation was used to isolate PBMCs. CDR1 and CDR2 are read off the germline V gene (reference sequence) as MNHNY and SVGAGI. The CDR3 holds 12 amino acids from the cysteine to the phenylalanine. Only the CDR3 DNA is retained, 36 bases long and in frame from the first base. From V the trimming removes 5 bases and from J it removes 6 bases, while the gene matches leave 3 bases of the junction unaccounted for. Regarding this clonotype: The antigen it binds to is not known. The record has no base qualities; no much larger clone is one base away.

The rearrangement combines TRBV6-6 with TRBJ1-1, and 7 junction bases match TRBD1. Sequenced material: PBMCs or a T cell subset sorted from them (not recorded which). This clonotype was sampled from an adult woman who had mild COVID-19 (a few samples of this study predate the infection). The sample titles of this study are shuffled in the database, so cell type and time point are left out; the donor was told from shared clones. The CDR3 reads as follows: CASSRRGAEAFF. The nucleotide sequence is given as TGTGCCAGCAGTCGCAGGGGGGCTGAAGCTTTCTTT.